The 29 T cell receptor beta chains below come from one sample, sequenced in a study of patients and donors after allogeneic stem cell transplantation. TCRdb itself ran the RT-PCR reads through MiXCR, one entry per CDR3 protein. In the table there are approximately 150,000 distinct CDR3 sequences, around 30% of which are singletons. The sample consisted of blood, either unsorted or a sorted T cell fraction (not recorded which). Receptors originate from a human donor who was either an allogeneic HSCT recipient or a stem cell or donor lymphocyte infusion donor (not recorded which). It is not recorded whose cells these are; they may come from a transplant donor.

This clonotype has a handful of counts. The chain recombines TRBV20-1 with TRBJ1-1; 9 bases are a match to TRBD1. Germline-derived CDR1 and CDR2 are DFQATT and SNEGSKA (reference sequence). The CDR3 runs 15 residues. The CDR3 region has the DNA TGCATTAATAACAGGGGGCTAGGGATGAACACTGAAGCTTTCTTT. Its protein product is CINNRGLGMNTEAFF.

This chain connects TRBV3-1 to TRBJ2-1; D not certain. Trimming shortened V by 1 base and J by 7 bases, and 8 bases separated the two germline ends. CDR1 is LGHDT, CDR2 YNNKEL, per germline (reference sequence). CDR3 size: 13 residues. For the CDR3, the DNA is TGTGCCAGCAGCCAAGTAGTCTGGAATGAGCAGTTCTTC. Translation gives CASSQVVWNEQFF.

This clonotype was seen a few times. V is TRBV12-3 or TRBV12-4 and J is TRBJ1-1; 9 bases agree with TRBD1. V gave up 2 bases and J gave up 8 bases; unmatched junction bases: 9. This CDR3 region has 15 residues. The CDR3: CASSLSGTGRAEAFF. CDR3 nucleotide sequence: TGTGCCAGCAGTTTATCCGGGACAGGGAGAGCCGAAGCTTTCTTT.

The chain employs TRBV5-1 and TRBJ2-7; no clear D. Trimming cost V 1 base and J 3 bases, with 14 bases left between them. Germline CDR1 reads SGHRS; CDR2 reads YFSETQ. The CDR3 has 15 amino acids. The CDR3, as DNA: TGCGCCAGCAGCTTGATGCCCCTCAGTTACTACGAGCAGTACTTC. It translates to CASSLMPLSYYEQYF.

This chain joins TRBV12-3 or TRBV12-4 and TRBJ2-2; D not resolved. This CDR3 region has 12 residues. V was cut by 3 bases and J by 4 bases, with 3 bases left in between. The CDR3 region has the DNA TGTGCCAGCAGTTTGGCCACCGGGGAGCTGTTTTTT. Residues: CASSLATGELFF.

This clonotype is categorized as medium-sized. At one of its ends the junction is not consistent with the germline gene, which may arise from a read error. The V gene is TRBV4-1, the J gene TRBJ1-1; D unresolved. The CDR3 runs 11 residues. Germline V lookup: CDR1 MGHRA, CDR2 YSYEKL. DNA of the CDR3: TGTGCCAGCAGCCAAGATACTGAAGCTTTCTTT. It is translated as CASSQDTEAFF.

The CDR3 bases are TGTGCCAGCAGTGAACCCGGGACTAGCGAGTACAATGAGCAGTTCTTC. Translation: CASSEPGTSEYNEQFF. This chain uses TRBV25-1 with TRBJ2-1; 10 bases map to TRBD2. Germline V gene lookup returns CDR1 MGHDK and CDR2 SYGVNS. This CDR3 has 16 residues. The ends lost 2 bases at V and 4 bases at J; junction bases unmatched: 5.

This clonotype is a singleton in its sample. CDR3 region: CASNRQGGSSGANVLTF. The CDR3 DNA sequence: TGTGCCAGCAATCGACAGGGAGGGAGCTCTGGGGCCAACGTCCTGACTTTC. The genes are TRBV25-1 and TRBJ2-6; D tentatively reads TRBD1 or TRBD2 (7 bases each). The CDR3 runs to 17 residues. CDR1 and CDR2 from the germline V gene are MGHDK and SYGVNS. Trimming took off 7 bases at V and 0 bases at J, with 16 bases between the two ends.

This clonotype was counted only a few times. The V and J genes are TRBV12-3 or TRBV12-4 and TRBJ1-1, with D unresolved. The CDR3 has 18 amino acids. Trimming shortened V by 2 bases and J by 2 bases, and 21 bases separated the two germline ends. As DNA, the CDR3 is TGTGCCAGCAGTTTATTCGGCGGAGATTGGGGTTATAACACTGAAGCTTTCTTT. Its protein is CASSLFGGDWGYNTEAFF.

The CDR3 region is CASSFEGGRSYNEQFF. The CDR3 coding sequence is TGTGCCAGCAGCTTCGAGGGAGGGAGGAGTTACAATGAGCAGTTCTTC. This chain joins TRBV12-3 or TRBV12-4 and TRBJ2-1, with 7 bases fitting TRBD2. The CDR3 extends over 16 amino acids. The V segment lost 6 bases and the J segment 4 bases; nucleotides outside the gene matches: 12.

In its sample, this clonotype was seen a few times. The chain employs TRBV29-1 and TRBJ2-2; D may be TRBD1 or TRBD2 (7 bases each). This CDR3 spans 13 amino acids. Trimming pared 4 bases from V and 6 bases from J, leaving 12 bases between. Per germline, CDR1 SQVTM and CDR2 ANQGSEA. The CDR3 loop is CSVGPGGAGELFF. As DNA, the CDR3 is TGCAGCGTTGGTCCAGGGGGGGCCGGGGAGCTGTTTTTT.

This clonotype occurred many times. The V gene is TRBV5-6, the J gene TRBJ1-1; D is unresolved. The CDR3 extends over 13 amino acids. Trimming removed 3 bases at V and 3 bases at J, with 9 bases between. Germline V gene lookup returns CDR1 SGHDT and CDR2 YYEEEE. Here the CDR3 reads CASSSIWDTEAFF. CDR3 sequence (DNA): TGTGCCAGCAGCTCCATCTGGGACACTGAAGCTTTCTTT. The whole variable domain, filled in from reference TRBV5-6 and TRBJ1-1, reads DAGVTQSPTHLIKTRGQQVTLRCSPKSGHDTVSWYQQALGQGPQFIFQYYEEEERQRGNFPDRFSGHQFPNYSSELNVNALLLGDSALYLCASSSIWDTEAFFGQGTRLTVV.

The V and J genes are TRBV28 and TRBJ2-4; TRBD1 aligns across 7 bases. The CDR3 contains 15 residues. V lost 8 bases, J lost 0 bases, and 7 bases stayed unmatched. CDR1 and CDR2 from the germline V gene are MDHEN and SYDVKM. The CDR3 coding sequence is TGTGCCAGCCGAGGACAGGCCACAGCCAAAAACATTCAGTACTTC. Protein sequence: CASRGQATAKNIQYF.

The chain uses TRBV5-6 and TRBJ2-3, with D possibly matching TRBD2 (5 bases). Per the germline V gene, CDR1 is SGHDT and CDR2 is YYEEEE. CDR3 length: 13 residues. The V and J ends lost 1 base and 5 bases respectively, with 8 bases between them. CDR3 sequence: CASSLRGVDTQYF. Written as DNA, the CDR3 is TGTGCCAGCAGCTTGCGGGGAGTAGATACGCAGTATTTT.

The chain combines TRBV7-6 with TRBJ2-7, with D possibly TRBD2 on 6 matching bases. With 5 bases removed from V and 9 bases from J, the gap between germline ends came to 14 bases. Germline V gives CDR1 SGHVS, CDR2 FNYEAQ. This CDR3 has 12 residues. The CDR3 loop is CASSSTSSGQYF. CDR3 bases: TGTGCCAGCAGCAGTACTAGCTCCGGGCAGTACTTC.

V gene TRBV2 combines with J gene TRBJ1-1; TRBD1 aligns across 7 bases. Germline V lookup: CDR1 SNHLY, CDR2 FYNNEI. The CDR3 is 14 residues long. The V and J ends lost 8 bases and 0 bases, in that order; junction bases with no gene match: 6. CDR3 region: CASPRGVVNTEAFF. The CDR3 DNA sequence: TGTGCCAGCCCCAGGGGGGTAGTGAACACTGAAGCTTTCTTT.

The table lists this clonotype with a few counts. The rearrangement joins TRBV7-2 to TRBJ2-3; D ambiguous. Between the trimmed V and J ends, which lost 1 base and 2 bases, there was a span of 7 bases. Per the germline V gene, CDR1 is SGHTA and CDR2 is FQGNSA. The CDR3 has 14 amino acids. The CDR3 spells CASSLVAHTDTQYF. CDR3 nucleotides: TGTGCCAGCAGCTTAGTAGCCCACACAGATACGCAGTATTTT.

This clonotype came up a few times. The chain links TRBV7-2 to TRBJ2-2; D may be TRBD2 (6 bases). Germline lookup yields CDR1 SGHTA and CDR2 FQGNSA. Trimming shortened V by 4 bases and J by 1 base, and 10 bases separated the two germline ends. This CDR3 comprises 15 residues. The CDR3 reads CASSSVGGNTGELFF. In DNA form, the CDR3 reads TGTGCCAGCAGCTCGGTCGGGGGGAACACCGGGGAGCTGTTTTTT.

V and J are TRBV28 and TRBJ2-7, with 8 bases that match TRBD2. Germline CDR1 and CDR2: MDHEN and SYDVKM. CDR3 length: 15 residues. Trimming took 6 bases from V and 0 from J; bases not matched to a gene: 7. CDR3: CASSPLTSGSYEQYF. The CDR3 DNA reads TGTGCCAGCAGCCCCCTAACTAGCGGCTCCTACGAGCAGTACTTC.

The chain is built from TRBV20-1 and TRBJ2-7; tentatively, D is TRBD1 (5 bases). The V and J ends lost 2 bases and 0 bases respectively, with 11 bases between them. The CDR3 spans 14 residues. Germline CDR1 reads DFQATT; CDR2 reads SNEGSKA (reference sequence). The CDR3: CSARHGASSYEQYF. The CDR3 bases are TGCAGTGCTAGACATGGGGCGAGCTCCTACGAGCAGTACTTC.

The CDR3 bases are TGTGCCAGCAGCTTGCCGGGGACAGTAAAGACCCAGTACTTC. Its protein is CASSLPGTVKTQYF. The genes are TRBV5-5 and TRBJ2-5; 7 nucleotides line up with TRBD1. The V segment lost 1 base and the J segment 6 bases; nucleotides outside the gene matches: 6. Germline V lookup: CDR1 SGHKS, CDR2 YYEKEE (reference sequence). The CDR3 is made up of 14 amino acids.

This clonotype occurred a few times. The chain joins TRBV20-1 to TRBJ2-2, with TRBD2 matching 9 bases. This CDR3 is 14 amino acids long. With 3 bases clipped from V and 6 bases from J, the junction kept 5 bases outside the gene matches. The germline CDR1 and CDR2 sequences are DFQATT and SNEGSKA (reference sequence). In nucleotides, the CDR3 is TGCAGTGCTAGTGGAGCGGGAGGCGCCGGGGAGCTGTTTTTT. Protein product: CSASGAGGAGELFF.

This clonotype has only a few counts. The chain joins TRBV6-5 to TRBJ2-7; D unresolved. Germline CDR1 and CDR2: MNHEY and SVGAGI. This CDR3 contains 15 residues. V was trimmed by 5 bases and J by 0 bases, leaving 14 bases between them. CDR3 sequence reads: CASSALQTLSYEQYF. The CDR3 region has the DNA TGTGCCAGCAGTGCCCTCCAAACCCTCTCCTACGAGCAGTACTTC.

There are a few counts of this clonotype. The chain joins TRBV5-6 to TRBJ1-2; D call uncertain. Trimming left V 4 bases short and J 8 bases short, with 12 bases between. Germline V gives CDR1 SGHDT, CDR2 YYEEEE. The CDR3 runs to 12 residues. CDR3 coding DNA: TGTGCCAGCAGCGTGGGAAGCTCCGGCTACACCTTC. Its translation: CASSVGSSGYTF.

For the CDR3, the DNA is TGTGCCAGCAGACGTTCCTACAATGAGCAGTTCTTC. Amino acids: CASRRSYNEQFF. V usage is TRBV12-3 or TRBV12-4 and J usage is TRBJ2-1; D is unresolved. V lost 6 bases to trimming and J lost 1 base, with 4 bases between them. The CDR3 is 12 amino acids.

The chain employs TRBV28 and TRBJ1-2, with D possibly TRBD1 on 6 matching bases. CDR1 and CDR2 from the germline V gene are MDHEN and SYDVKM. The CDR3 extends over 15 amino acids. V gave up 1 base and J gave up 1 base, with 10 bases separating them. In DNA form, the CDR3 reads TGTGCCAGCAGTTTATCTGGGGGGCTTAACTATGGCTACACCTTC. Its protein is CASSLSGGLNYGYTF.

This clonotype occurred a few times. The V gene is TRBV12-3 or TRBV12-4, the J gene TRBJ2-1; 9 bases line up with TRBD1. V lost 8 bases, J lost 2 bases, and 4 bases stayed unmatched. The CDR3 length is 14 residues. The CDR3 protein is CASRDRVPYNEQFF. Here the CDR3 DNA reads TGTGCCAGCCGGGACAGGGTACCCTACAATGAGCAGTTCTTC.

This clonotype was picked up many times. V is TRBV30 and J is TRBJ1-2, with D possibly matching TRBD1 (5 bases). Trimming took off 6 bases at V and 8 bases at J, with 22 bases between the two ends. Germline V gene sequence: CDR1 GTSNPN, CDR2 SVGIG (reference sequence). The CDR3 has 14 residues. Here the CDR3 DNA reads TGTGCCTGCCTCATGGCAGGGACGGATACCGGCTACACCTTC. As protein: CACLMAGTDTGYTF.

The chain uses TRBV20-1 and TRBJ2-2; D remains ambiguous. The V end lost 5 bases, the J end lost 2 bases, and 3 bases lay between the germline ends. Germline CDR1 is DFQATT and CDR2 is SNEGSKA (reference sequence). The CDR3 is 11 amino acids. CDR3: CSAPNTGELFF. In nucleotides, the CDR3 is TGCAGTGCTCCCAACACCGGGGAGCTGTTTTTT.